These 24 T cell receptor beta chains were sequenced from one sample in a study of cytotoxic CD8 clonotypes in ibrutinib-treated CLL. Profiled with immunoSEQ multiplex PCR; TCRdb holds only in-frame clones, not every one. This sample has around 40,000 clones, with about two thirds found just once. The sequencing used PBMCs, collected at disease progression, from a patient treated with ibrutinib. These TCRs come from a human donor with chronic lymphocytic leukemia.

The chain joins TRBV5-1 to TRBJ1-4; D is undetermined. This CDR3 is 17 amino acids long. The V gene's germline CDR1 is SGHRS and CDR2 YFSETQ. The V end lost 1 base, the J end lost 0 bases, and 13 bases lay between the germline ends. CDR3: CASSLYTVSATNEKLFF. The CDR3 DNA follows: TGCGCCAGCAGCTTGTATACGGTCTCTGCAACTAATGAAAAACTGTTTTTT.

V usage is TRBV4-1 and J usage is TRBJ1-5, with 9 nucleotides matching TRBD1. Per the germline V gene, CDR1 is MGHRA and CDR2 is YSYEKL. J gave up 11 bases and V 4 bases, and 9 bases lay outside the gene matches. CDR3 length equals 14 residues. The CDR3 protein is CASSRRTGVIAQHF. The CDR3, as DNA: TGCGCCAGCAGCCGCCGGACAGGGGTGATTGCCCAGCATTTT.

The rearrangement links TRBV11-2 to TRBJ1-1; D is ambiguous. Germline assignment: CDR1 SGHAT and CDR2 FQNNGV. The CDR3 loop spans 14 amino acids. Trimming left V 3 bases short and J 2 bases short, with 10 bases between. Here the CDR3 DNA reads TGTGCCAGCAGCTTTCGGCGGACTAACACTGAAGCTTTCTTT. Its translation: CASSFRRTNTEAFF.

This clone was counted once. The chain is built from TRBV19 and TRBJ2-4; D possibly uses TRBD1 or TRBD2 (6 bases each). Trimming stripped 4 bases from V and 7 bases from J, with 23 bases between. This CDR3 is built from 17 residues. The V gene's germline CDR1 is LNHDA and CDR2 SQIVND (reference sequence). CDR3 coding DNA: TGTGCCAGTAGTAGGGGGGCCAGGGAGGATAGGGTGAACATTCAGTACTTC. Translated, it gives CASSRGAREDRVNIQYF.

The chain employs TRBV2 and TRBJ2-7; 8 bases are shared with TRBD2. The CDR3 sequence is 16 residues long. Germline V lookup: CDR1 SNHLY, CDR2 FYNNEI. After removal of 7 bases from V and 0 bases from J, the junction contained 11 bases not matched to a gene. The CDR3 region has the DNA TGTGCCAGCAATACGAAGCTCGGGGGGGGCTCCTACGAGCAGTACTTC. Its translation: CASNTKLGGGSYEQYF. Drawing the rest from reference TRBV2 and TRBJ2-7, the complete variable domain is EPEVTQTPSHQVTQMGQEVILRCVPISNHLYFYWYRQILGQKVEFLVSFYNNEISEKSEIFDDQFSVERPDGSNFTLKIRSTKLEDSAMYFCASNTKLGGGSYEQYFGPGTRLTVT.

The V call is TRBV5-1, the J call TRBJ2-4; 11 bases line up with TRBD2. This CDR3 comprises 15 residues. V was clipped by 0 bases and J by 4 bases; unmatched bases: 0. Germline CDR1 is SGHRS and CDR2 is YFSETQ. The CDR3 reads CASSLGTSGKNIQYF. The CDR3 bases are TGCGCCAGCAGCTTGGGGACTAGCGGGAAAAACATTCAGTACTTC.

This sequence joins TRBV19 and TRBJ2-6; 7 bases line up with TRBD1. The V and J ends lost 5 bases and 0 bases, in that order; junction bases with no gene match: 7. The CDR3 length is 17 residues. Germline V gene lookup returns CDR1 LNHDA and CDR2 SQIVND (reference sequence). Written as DNA, the CDR3 is TGTGCCAGTAGTCGACGGACAGGCTACTCTGGGGCCAACGTCCTGACTTTC. It is translated as CASSRRTGYSGANVLTF.

The V call is TRBV19, the J call TRBJ1-5, with unresolved D. Per the germline V gene, CDR1 is LNHDA and CDR2 is SQIVND (reference sequence). Trimming pared 0 bases from V and 7 bases from J, leaving 16 bases between. There are 16 residues in the CDR3. The chain's CDR3 is CASSIDRWRVEQPQHF. Written as DNA, the CDR3 is TGTGCCAGTAGTATAGATCGGTGGAGGGTGGAACAGCCCCAGCATTTT.

The chain carries TRBV18 and TRBJ2-3; D not resolved. This CDR3 comprises 15 residues. Trimming took 1 base from V and 0 from J, leaving 8 bases between them. Per the germline V gene, CDR1 is KGHSH and CDR2 is LQKENI. CDR3 bases: TGTGCCAGCTCACCACGGCAGGCAAGCACAGATACGCAGTATTTT. Residues: CASSPRQASTDTQYF.

V gene TRBV2 combines with J gene TRBJ1-3; D ambiguous. The V end was cut by 0 bases, the J end by 1 base, with 7 bases between. The CDR3 length is 15 residues. The germline V gene encodes CDR1 SNHLY and CDR2 FYNNEI. CDR3 bases: TGTGCCAGCAGTGAAGCGGCGGGGTCTGGAAACACCATATATTTT. Residues: CASSEAAGSGNTIYF.

The rearrangement links TRBV29-1 to TRBJ1-1, with 8 bases matching TRBD1. The germline V gene has CDR1 SQVTM and CDR2 ANQGSEA. Germline trimming cut 6 bases from V and 0 bases from J; bases unmatched to any gene: 3. The CDR3 totals 13 residues. CDR3 loop: CSVKQGVNTEAFF. CDR3 in DNA: TGCAGCGTGAAACAGGGGGTGAACACTGAAGCTTTCTTT.

V gene TRBV4-2 combines with J gene TRBJ2-7; 8 nucleotides line up with TRBD2. The germline gives CDR1 LGHNA, CDR2 YNFKEQ. The J segment lost 6 bases and the V segment lost 4 bases, leaving 8 bases of the junction unmatched. The CDR3 loop spans 14 amino acids. Written as DNA, the CDR3 is TGTGCCAGCAGCCCCGGCGGGACTAGGGGCGAGCAGTACTTC. Translated, it gives CASSPGGTRGEQYF.

V gene TRBV2 combines with J gene TRBJ2-1; 8 bases align to TRBD2. The CDR3 loop spans 16 amino acids. J lost 8 bases, V lost 7 bases, and 16 bases had no gene match. Germline V gene lookup returns CDR1 SNHLY and CDR2 FYNNEI. CDR3 bases: TGTGCCAGCAAGGGATCTAGGACTAGCTCGGCCGATGAGCAGTTCTTC. This gives the protein CASKGSRTSSADEQFF.

The J gene is TRBJ2-7, the V gene TRBV6-1; TRBD1 matches 7 bases. The CDR3 consists of 15 residues. V gave up 9 bases and J gave up 1 base; unmatched junction bases: 12. In germline, CDR1 is MNHNS, CDR2 SASEGT. Here the CDR3 DNA reads TGTGCCAGTCGCAGGACAGGCTGGGGATCCTACGAGCAGTACTTC. Translating gives CASRRTGWGSYEQYF.

This clone was observed a few times. This chain connects TRBV6-4 to TRBJ2-3; TRBD1 agrees at 10 bases. Germline V gene data show CDR1 as MRHNA and CDR2 as SNTAGT. The CDR3 is made up of 16 amino acids. V dropped 0 bases and J dropped 4; count of bases not matched to a gene: 4. The CDR3 here is CASSDSGGQGSDTQYF. The DNA for the CDR3 is TGTGCCAGCAGTGACTCCGGGGGACAGGGGTCAGATACGCAGTATTTT.

The chain is built from TRBV5-4 and TRBJ2-3; no clear D. The V gene's germline CDR1 is SGHNT and CDR2 YYREEE (reference sequence). CDR3 length: 13 amino acids. Trimming removed 3 bases at V and 10 bases at J, with 15 bases between. CDR3 sequence (DNA): TGTGCCAGCAGCTCCCAGAATCCGGCCCCGCAGTATTTT. This encodes CASSSQNPAPQYF.

V is TRBV9 and J is TRBJ2-3, with TRBD2 matching 8 bases. The V segment lost 4 bases and the J segment 2 bases; nucleotides outside the gene matches: 9. The germline gives CDR1 SGDLS, CDR2 YYNGEE. The CDR3 is made up of 16 amino acids. DNA for the CDR3: TGTGCCAGCAGCCGGGGGGGAACCCGGCACACAGATACGCAGTATTTT. Amino acid sequence: CASSRGGTRHTDTQYF.

The table lists this clone with many counts. The chain employs TRBV6-5 and TRBJ1-2; TRBD1 is a possible D gene (6 bases). CDR3 size: 15 residues. Trimming shortened V by 8 bases and J by 5 bases, and 21 bases separated the two germline ends. CDR1 MNHEY and CDR2 SVGAGI come from the germline V gene. The CDR3 here is CASLRRLGQPYGYTF. In DNA form, the CDR3 reads TGTGCCAGCCTCCGGCGCCTTGGACAGCCGTATGGCTACACCTTC.

The chain recombines TRBV7-9 with TRBJ2-7; TRBD2 is a possible D gene (5 bases). Germline V CDR1 and CDR2: SEHNR, FQNEAQ (reference sequence). The CDR3 totals 13 residues. The V end was cut by 4 bases, the J end by 0 bases, with 7 bases between. CDR3 sequence reads: CASSSDYSYEQYF. CDR3 nucleotide sequence: TGTGCCAGCAGCTCAGACTACTCCTACGAGCAGTACTTC.

This chain uses TRBV10-3 with TRBJ2-5, with D possibly being TRBD2 (6 bases). The CDR3 length is 11 residues. Germline CDR1 ENHRY, CDR2 SYGVKD. The germline V and J ends were trimmed by 6 bases and 5 bases, with 7 bases remaining between them. The CDR3 protein is CAIRSGETQYF. CDR3 sequence (DNA): TGTGCCATCAGGAGCGGGGAGACCCAGTACTTC.

V and J are TRBV11-2 and TRBJ2-7; TRBD1 is a possible D gene (5 bases). Germline CDR1 and CDR2: SGHAT and FQNNGV. V was pared by 8 bases and J by 0 bases, with 14 bases between. The CDR3 is made up of 14 amino acids. CDR3 amino acids: CASGLGARSYEQYF. The CDR3 DNA is TGTGCCAGCGGTTTAGGGGCACGCTCCTACGAGCAGTACTTC.

The chain links TRBV6-1 to TRBJ1-1, with a possible D match to TRBD1 (6 bases). There are 11 residues in the CDR3. Germline V lookup: CDR1 MNHNS, CDR2 SASEGT. The germline V and J ends were trimmed by 10 bases and 6 bases, with 12 bases remaining between them. The CDR3 nucleotides read TGTGCCATCGGGACACGGGCTGAAGCTTTCTTT. It yields the protein CAIGTRAEAFF.

This clone was observed a single time. V and J are TRBV2 and TRBJ1-5; 9 nucleotides line up with TRBD1. After removal of 5 bases from V and 7 bases from J, the junction contained 6 bases not matched to a gene. Germline V gene lookup returns CDR1 SNHLY and CDR2 FYNNEI. The CDR3 contains 14 residues. The CDR3 DNA reads as TGTGCCAGCAGTCCGGGACAGGGTGGACAGCCCCAGCATTTT. Translating gives CASSPGQGGQPQHF.

This clone occurred a few times. J is TRBJ2-2 and V is TRBV19; tentatively, D is TRBD2 (6 bases). The germline V gene encodes CDR1 LNHDA and CDR2 SQIVND (reference sequence). Trimming took off 6 bases at V and 7 bases at J, with 18 bases between the two ends. CDR3 length equals 15 residues. The CDR3 nucleotides read TGTGCCAGTAGAGACCAACCGGGACTCGTCGGGGAGCTGTTTTTT. It is translated as CASRDQPGLVGELFF.